A selection of T cell receptor beta chains follows, all from one sample in a study of blood T cell repertoires in COVID-19. Assay used: immunoSEQ multiplex PCR; TCRdb lists only in-frame clones, some missing. Here the sample spans around 260,000 clones, around 90% being singletons. Material for sequencing was peripheral blood. The source is a woman in her seventies with COVID-19, enrolled during active disease. CDR3s include the opening cysteine and the closing phenylalanine or tryptophan. A D gene is named only where the DNA matches it firmly. Some rows mark clone size as missing; the rest say once, few, many or name a class of expanded clone.

>TRBJ1-1|NA|TRBV19|NA
TGTGCCAGTAGCCGGACAGCCGGCGCTGAAGCTTTCTTT
CASSRTAGAEAFF
>TRBJ2-7|NA|TRBV5-4|NA
TGTGCCAGCAGCTTACAGGGTTTCTCCTACGAGCAGTACTTC
CASSLQGFSYEQYF
>TRBJ2-7|TRBD2|TRBV6-5|NA
TGTGCCAGCAGCTCGGGGCGGGGGTCTCCCCTCGAGCAGTACTTC
CASSSGRGSPLEQYF
>TRBJ2-5|NA|TRBV30|NA
TGTGCCTGGAGTGTACTCCGAGGTCCGGGGACCCAGTACTTC
CAWSVLRGPGTQYF
>TRBJ2-7|TRBD1|TRBV30|NA
TGTGCCTGGAGTGTTTTATGGGACAGCCACTACGAGCAGTACTTC
CAWSVLWDSHYEQYF
>TRBJ2-1|TRBD2|TRBV5-4|few
TGTGCCAGCAGCCGCCTCAGTAGCGGGAGGAACTACAATGAGCAGTTCTTC
CASSRLSSGRNYNEQFF
>TRBJ2-5|TRBD2|TRBV5-1|NA
TGCGCCAGCAGCCCAAGGACTAGCGGGGGCCAAGAGACCCAGTACTTC
CASSPRTSGGQETQYF
>TRBJ2-2|NA|TRBV5-1|NA
TGCGCCAGCAGCTTGGCCAGGGCGAACACCGGGGAGCTGTTTTTT
CASSLARANTGELFF
>TRBJ2-2|NA|TRBV2|NA
TGTGCCAGCGGTTGGCAGGATAACACCGGGGAGCTGTTTTTT
CASGWQDNTGELFF
>TRBJ2-7|TRBD2|TRBV30|NA
TGTGCCTGGAGTGGGGAGGGGTACTCCTACGAGCAGTACTTC
CAWSGEGYSYEQYF